Each of the 3 T cell receptor beta chains below was sequenced from the same sample in a study of regulatory T cells in long-lasting Graves disease. Assembly of TCR beta libraries relied on iRepertoire HTBI primers together with Arm-PCR of CDR3 regions. TCRdb re-analysed the multiplex PCR reads in MiXCR, keeping a single row per CDR3 protein. This table has roughly 500,000 distinct CDR3 sequences, around a fifth appearing once. Specified time point: persistent/refractory GD, antithyroid drugs over 5 years with positive TRAb. PBMC-extracted RNA yielded the TCR library. The sequenced sample was peripheral blood mononuclear cells (PBMCs), obtained when the disease was refractory, from a patient treated with antithyroid drugs. The receptors derive from a female donor with Graves disease.

This clonotype was seen a handful of times. The V gene is TRBV19, the J gene TRBJ2-2; no firm D call. The CDR3 has 14 amino acids. In germline, CDR1 is LNHDA, CDR2 SQIVND (reference sequence). Trimming took 5 bases from V and 0 from J, leaving 7 bases between them. CDR3 DNA sequence: TGTGCCAGTAGTTTGATGGCGAACACCGGGGAGCTGTTTTTT. This translates into CASSLMANTGELFF.

In its sample, this clonotype was seen many times. This chain links TRBV28 with TRBJ1-2; weak D call: TRBD1 (5 bases). Trimming pared 6 bases from V and 6 bases from J, leaving 14 bases between. CDR1 and CDR2 from the germline V gene are MDHEN and SYDVKM. This CDR3 has 13 amino acids. CDR3 bases: TGTGCCAGCAGACGTGGTTCGGGGCATGGCTACACCTTC. Translating it yields CASRRGSGHGYTF.

V gene TRBV19 combines with J gene TRBJ1-1; D ambiguous. V lost 3 bases, J lost 1 base, and 6 bases lay in between. The CDR3 has 13 residues. Germline-derived CDR1 and CDR2 are LNHDA and SQIVND (reference sequence). The CDR3 coding sequence is TGTGCCAGTAGTATTGTCACGAACACTGAAGCTTTCTTT. This sequence encodes CASSIVTNTEAFF. The full variable domain, in which reference TRBV19 and TRBJ1-1 provide the parts outside the CDR3, is DGGITQSPKYLFRKEGQNVTLSCEQNLNHDAMYWYRQDPGQGLRLIYYSQIVNDFQKGDIAEGYSVSREKKESFPLTVTSAQKNPTAFYLCASSIVTNTEAFFGQGTRLTVV.